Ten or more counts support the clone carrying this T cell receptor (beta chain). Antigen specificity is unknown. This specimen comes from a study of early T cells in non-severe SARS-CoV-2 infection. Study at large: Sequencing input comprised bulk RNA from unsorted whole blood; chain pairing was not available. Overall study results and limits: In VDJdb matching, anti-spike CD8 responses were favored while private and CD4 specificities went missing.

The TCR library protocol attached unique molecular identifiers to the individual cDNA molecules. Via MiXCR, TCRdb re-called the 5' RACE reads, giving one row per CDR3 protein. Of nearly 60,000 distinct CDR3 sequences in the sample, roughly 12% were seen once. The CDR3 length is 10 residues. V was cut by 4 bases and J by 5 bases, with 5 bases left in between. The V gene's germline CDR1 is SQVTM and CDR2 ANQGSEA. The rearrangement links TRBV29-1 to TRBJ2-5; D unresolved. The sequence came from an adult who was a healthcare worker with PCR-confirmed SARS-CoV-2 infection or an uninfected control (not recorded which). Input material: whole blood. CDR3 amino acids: CSVGTETQYF. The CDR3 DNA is TGCAGCGTTGGGACCGAGACCCAGTACTTC. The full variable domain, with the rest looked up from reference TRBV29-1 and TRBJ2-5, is SAVISQKPSRDICQRGTSLTIQCQVDSQVTMMFWYRQQPGQSLTLIATANQGSEATYESGFVIDKFPISRPNLTFSTLTVSNMSPEDSSIYLCSVGTETQYFGPGTRLLVL.